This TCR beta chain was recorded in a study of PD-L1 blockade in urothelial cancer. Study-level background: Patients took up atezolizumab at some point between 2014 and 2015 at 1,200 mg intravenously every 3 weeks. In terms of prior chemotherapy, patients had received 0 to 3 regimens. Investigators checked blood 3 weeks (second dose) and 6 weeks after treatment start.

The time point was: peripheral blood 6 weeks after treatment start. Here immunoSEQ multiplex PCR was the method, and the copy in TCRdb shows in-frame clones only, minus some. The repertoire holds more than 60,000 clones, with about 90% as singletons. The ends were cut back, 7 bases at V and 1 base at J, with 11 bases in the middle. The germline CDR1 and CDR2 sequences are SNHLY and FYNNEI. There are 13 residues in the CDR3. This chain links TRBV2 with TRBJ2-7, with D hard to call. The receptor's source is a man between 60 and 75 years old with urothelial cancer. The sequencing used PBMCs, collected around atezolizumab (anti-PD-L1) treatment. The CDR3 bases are TGTGCCAGCAAGTTTTCGGGTTCCTACGAGCAGTACTTC. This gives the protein CASKFSGSYEQYF.